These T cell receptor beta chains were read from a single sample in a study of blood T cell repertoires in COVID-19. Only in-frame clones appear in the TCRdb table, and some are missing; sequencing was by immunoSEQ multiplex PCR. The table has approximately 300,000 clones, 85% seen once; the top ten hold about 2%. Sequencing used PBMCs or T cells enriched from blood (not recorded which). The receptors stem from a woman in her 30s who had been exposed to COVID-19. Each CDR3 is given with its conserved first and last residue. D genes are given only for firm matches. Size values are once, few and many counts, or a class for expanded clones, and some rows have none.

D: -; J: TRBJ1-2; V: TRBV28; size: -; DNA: TGTGCCAGCAGTTTTGGGGGGTACTATGGCTACACCTTC; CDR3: CASSFGGYYGYTF
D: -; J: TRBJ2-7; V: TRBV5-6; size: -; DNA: TGTGCCAGCAGCTTCCCCTCATCCTCGGGGGAGCAGTACTTC; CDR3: CASSFPSSSGEQYF
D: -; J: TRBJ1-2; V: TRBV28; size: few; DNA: TGTGCCAGCAAGAAGGGGCGTTTAGGGGGCTACACCTTC; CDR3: CASKKGRLGGYTF
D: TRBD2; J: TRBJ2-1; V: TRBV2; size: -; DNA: TGTGCCAGCAGAAGACTAGCGGGAGGAGGCAATGAGCAGTTCTTC; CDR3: CASRRLAGGGNEQFF
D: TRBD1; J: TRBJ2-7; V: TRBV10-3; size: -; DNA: TGTGCCATCAGCACCGACAGGGGGCCTTCCTACGAGCAGTACTTC; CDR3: CAISTDRGPSYEQYF
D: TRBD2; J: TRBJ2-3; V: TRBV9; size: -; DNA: TGTGCCAGCAGCGAGGAGTTAGCGGGGCATAACACAGATACGCAGTATTTT; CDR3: CASSEELAGHNTDTQYF
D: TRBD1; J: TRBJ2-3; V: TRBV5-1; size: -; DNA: TGCGCCAGCAGTGACAGGGTCGCAGATACGCAGTATTTT; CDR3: CASSDRVADTQYF
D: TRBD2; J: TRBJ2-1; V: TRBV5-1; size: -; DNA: TGCGCCAGCAGCTCTGGGGCTAGCGGGCCTCCCTACAATGAGCAGTTCTTC; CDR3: CASSSGASGPPYNEQFF
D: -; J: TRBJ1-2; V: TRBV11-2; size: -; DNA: TGTGCCAGCAGCTCCGGGGCCAGCGGGGGCTACACCTTC; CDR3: CASSSGASGGYTF
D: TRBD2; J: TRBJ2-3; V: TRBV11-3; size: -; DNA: TGTGCCAGCAGCTTAGATAGTAGCGGGGGGGCCCGAGATACGCAGTATTTT; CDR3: CASSLDSSGGARDTQYF
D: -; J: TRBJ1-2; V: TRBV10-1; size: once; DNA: TGCGCCACCTCGGACAGTTCTAACTATGGCTACACCTTC; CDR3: CATSDSSNYGYTF
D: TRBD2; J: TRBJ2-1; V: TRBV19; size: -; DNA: TGTGCCAGTAGCCCGGGGGGAGCTGGAAATGAGCAGTTCTTC; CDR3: CASSPGGAGNEQFF
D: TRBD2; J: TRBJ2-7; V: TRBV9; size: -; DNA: TGTGCCAGCAGCCCCCCGGGGGGACTCTACGAGCAGTACTTC; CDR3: CASSPPGGLYEQYF
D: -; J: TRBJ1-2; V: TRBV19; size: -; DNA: TGTGCCAGTACCCATCGAGGGGGTGGCTACACCTTC; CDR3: CASTHRGGGYTF
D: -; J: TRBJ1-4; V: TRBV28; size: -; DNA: TGTGCCAGCAGTAGCCCACAGGGTCCTAATGAAAAACTGTTTTTT; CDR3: CASSSPQGPNEKLFF
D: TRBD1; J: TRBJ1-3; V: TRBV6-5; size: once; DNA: TGTGCCAGCACCCATACAGGGGCAAGTGGAAACACCATATATTTT; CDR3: CASTHTGASGNTIYF
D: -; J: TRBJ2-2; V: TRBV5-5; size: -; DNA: TGTGCCAGCAGCTTTTTTCGGGCGAACACCGGGGAGCTGTTTTTT; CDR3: CASSFFRANTGELFF
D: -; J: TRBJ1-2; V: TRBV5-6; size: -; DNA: TGTGCCAGCACCCTGGGCGGGGGCGTCGATGGCTACACCTTC; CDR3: CASTLGGGVDGYTF
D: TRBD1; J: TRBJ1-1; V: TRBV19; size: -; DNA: TGTGCCAGTAGTATACCAGGGGGGCACACTGAAGCTTTCTTT; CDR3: CASSIPGGHTEAFF
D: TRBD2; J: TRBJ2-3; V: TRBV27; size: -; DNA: TGTGCCAGCAGTTTCAAGGCAGGGAGGGGAGATACGCAGTATTTT; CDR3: CASSFKAGRGDTQYF
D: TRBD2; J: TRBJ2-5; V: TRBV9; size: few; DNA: TGTGCCAGCAGCGTAGCTACAGGGACTAGCGGAGAGACCCAGTACTTC; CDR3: CASSVATGTSGETQYF
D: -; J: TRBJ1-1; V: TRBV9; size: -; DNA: TGTGCCAGCAGCGTAGACAGGCTGAACACTGAAGCTTTCTTT; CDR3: CASSVDRLNTEAFF
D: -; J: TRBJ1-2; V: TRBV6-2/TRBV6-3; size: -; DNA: TGTGCCAGCAGTTACGCTGCAGGGCGATACTATGGCTACACCTTC; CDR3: CASSYAAGRYYGYTF
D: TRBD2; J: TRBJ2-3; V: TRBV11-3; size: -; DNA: TGTGCCAGCAGCTTAGATAGCGGGAGAGCAGATACGCAGTATTTT; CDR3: CASSLDSGRADTQYF
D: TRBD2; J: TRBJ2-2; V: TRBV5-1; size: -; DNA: TGCGCCAGCAGCTTGCCGGGGGGGAACACCGGGGAGCTGTTTTTT; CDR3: CASSLPGGNTGELFF
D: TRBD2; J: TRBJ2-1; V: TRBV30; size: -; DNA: TGTGCCTGGAGTTTTAGCGGGGGGGCATACAATGAGCAGTTCTTC; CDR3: CAWSFSGGAYNEQFF
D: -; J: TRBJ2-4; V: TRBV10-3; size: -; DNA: TGTGCCATCAGTGAGTCGTGGCTTCTAGCCAAAAACATTCAGTACTTC; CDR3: CAISESWLLAKNIQYF
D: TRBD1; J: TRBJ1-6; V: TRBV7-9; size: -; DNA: TGTGCCAGCAGCTTAGCGGACAGGACTAATTCACCCCTCCACTTT; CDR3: CASSLADRTNSPLHF
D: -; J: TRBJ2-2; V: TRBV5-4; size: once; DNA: TGTGCCAGCAGCTCCCTAGCGACTGCGAACACCGGGGAGCTGTTTTTT; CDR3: CASSSLATANTGELFF
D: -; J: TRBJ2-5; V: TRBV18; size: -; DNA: TGTGCCAGCTCACCGTCGGAAGAGACCCAGTACTTC; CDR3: CASSPSEETQYF
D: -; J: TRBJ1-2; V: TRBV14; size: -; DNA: TGTGCCAGCAGCCAAGAATGGGTACAGGGATGGAATGGCTACACCTTC; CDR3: CASSQEWVQGWNGYTF
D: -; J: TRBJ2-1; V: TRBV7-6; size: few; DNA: TGTGCCAGCAGCCCTAGGACGGGGAGCTCCTACAATGAGCAGTTCTTC; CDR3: CASSPRTGSSYNEQFF
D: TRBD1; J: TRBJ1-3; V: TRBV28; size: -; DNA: TGTGCCAGCAGTTTTGGGGGACAGGCGGCTGGAAACACCATATATTTT; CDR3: CASSFGGQAAGNTIYF
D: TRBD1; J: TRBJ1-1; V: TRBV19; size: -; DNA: TGTGCCACTGACACAGGGGAGAACACTGAAGCTTTCTTT; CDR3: CATDTGENTEAFF
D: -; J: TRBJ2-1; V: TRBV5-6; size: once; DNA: TGTGCCAGCAGCCAACAGGGCTACAATGAGCAGTTCTTC; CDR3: CASSQQGYNEQFF
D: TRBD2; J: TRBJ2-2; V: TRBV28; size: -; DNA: TGTGCCAGCAGCCCCATGGCGCTAGCGGGGGGCACCTGGGAGCTGTTTTTT; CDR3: CASSPMALAGGTWELFF
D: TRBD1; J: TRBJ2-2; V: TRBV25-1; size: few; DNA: TGTGCCAGCAGGGATAAAGACAGGGGCTTGGCGGGCACCGGGGAGCTGTTTTTT; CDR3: CASRDKDRGLAGTGELFF
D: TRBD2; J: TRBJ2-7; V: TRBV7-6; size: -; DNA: TGTGCCAGCAGCTTAAGTTCCGGCGGGGGGAATTCCGAGCAGTACTTC; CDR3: CASSLSSGGGNSEQYF
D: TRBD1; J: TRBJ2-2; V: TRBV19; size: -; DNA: TGTGCCAGTAGTACGCTATCCGGGACAGGGTGGACCGGGGAGCTGTTTTTT; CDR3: CASSTLSGTGWTGELFF
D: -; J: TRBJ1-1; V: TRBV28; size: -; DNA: TGTGCCAGCAGTTCCATTGACAGGGAAGCTTTCTTT; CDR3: CASSSIDREAFF
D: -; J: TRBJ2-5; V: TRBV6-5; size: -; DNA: TGTGCCAGCAGTCGCAGGGTTGGGCAAGAGACCCAGTACTTC; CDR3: CASSRRVGQETQYF
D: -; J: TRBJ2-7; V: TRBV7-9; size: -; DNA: TGTGCCAGCAGCTTACTGCAGGCCTACGAGCAGTACTTC; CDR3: CASSLLQAYEQYF
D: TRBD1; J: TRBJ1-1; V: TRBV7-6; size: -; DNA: TGTGCCAGCAGGCTTGAACCGGGACAGGGGTTAGAGACTGAAGCTTTCTTT; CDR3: CASRLEPGQGLETEAFF
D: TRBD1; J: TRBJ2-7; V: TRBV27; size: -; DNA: TGTGCCAGCAGTTCCGGGACAGGGCCCTACGAGCAGTACTTC; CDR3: CASSSGTGPYEQYF
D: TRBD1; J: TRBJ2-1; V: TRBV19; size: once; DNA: TGTGCCAGTAAACCGGGACAGGGGCCCTACAATGAGCAGTTCTTC; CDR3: CASKPGQGPYNEQFF
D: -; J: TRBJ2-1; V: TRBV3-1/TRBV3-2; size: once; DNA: TGTGCCAGCAGCCAGAGAGGCATCGTGTTCTTC; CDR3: CASSQRGIVFF